This T cell receptor (beta chain) was recorded in a study of T-cell memory formation after mild COVID-19. V lost 2 bases and J 2 bases, leaving 16 bases between the germline ends. Germline CDR1 LGHDT, CDR2 YNNKEL (reference sequence). The CDR3 contains 17 residues. TCRdb reanalysed the 5' RACE reads using MiXCR and keeps one entry per CDR3 protein. The table shows 500,000 to 600,000 distinct CDR3 sequences, with about a sixth occurring only once. What was sequenced was PBMCs or a T cell subset sorted from them (not recorded which). The gene calls are TRBV3-1 and TRBJ2-1; D unclear. The receptor's source is an adult woman who had mild COVID-19 (a few samples of this study predate the infection). Cell type and time point are not known. The CDR3 nucleotides read TGTGCCAGCAGCCAATCCGCCGTTGGGTTGGCCTACAATGAGCAGTTCTTC. Residues: CASSQSAVGLAYNEQFF.